This TCR beta chain emerged from a study of T cell repertoires in cytomegalovirus infection. V was pared by 5 bases and J by 6 bases, with 4 bases of the junction left unmatched. This CDR3 spans 13 amino acids. CDR1 is SGHTA and CDR2 is FQGNSA in the germline V gene. This clonotype was found many times. Its cognate antigen is unknown. TCRdb called the reads again in MiXCR, with one record for every CDR3 protein. Here the sample spans about 68,000 distinct CDR3 sequences, around 21% being singletons. The sequenced material came from PBMCs, sequenced either directly or after in vitro stimulation (not recorded which). The receptor's source is a human donor in good health (CMV status not recorded). Some clones in this sample may be carry-over from other donors' samples. The chain recombines TRBV7-2 with TRBJ1-5, with 7 bases that match TRBD1. CDR3 residues: CASSPRGGQPQHF. The CDR3 DNA follows: TGTGCCAGCAGCCCCAGGGGGGGTCAGCCCCAGCATTTT.